A single sample is the source of the 2 T cell receptor beta chains below, sequenced in a study of blood T cell repertoires in COVID-19. Profiling relied on immunoSEQ multiplex PCR, and the TCRdb table lists in-frame clones only, not all of them. Of 150,000 to 200,000 clones listed, approximately 86% were seen once; the top ten hold roughly 7%. The sequencing input was peripheral blood. These receptors were collected from a woman aged 80 or over in a cohort sampled during active or convalescent COVID-19.

The count of this clone is one. The chain is built from TRBV11-3 and TRBJ2-5; D perhaps matches TRBD1 (6 bases). V lost 10 bases to trimming and J lost 4 bases, with 22 bases between them. Per germline, CDR1 SGHNT and CDR2 YENEEA. The CDR3 spans 15 residues. This chain's CDR3 is CATPGDMGAGETQYF. In nucleotides, the CDR3 is TGTGCCACACCAGGGGACATGGGAGCAGGAGAGACCCAGTACTTC.

The chain links TRBV6-5 to TRBJ1-5; 7 nucleotides agree with TRBD1. Germline V gene sequence: CDR1 MNHEY, CDR2 SVGAGI. The CDR3 has 16 amino acids. The J segment lost 2 bases and the V segment lost 0 bases, leaving 4 bases of the junction unmatched. The CDR3 bases are TGTGCCAGCAGTTACTCATATACAGGGGGCAATCAGCCCCAGCATTTT. Translating gives CASSYSYTGGNQPQHF.